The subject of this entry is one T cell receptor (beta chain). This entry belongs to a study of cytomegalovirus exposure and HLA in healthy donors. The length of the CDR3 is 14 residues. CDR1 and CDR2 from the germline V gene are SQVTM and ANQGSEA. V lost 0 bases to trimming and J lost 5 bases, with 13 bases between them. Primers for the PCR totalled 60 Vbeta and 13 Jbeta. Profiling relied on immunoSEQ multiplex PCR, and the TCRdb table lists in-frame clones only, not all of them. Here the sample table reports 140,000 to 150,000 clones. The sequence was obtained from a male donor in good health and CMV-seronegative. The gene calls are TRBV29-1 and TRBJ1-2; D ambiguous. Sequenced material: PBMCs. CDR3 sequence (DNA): TGCAGCGTTGAAGATCTTGCCCGAGCATATGGCTACACCTTC. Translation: CSVEDLARAYGYTF.